The 27 T cell receptor beta chains below were found in one sample sequenced in a study of lymphopenia after photon versus proton radiotherapy. Method: immunoSEQ multiplex PCR; TCRdb's copy keeps in-frame clones and lacks some. The sample includes 7,000 to 8,500 clones, approximately 93% seen only once; the top ten take 1.6%. The sequenced sample was peripheral blood, obtained from a patient treated with photon-based radiotherapy. These receptor sequences come from a woman between 45 and 60 years old with cholangiocarcinoma.

This rearrangement joins TRBV18 to TRBJ1-5; D is possibly TRBD1 (6 bases). Trimming cost V 0 bases and J 4 bases, with 16 bases left between them. Germline V CDR1 and CDR2: KGHSH, LQKENI. The CDR3 extends over 17 amino acids. The chain's CDR3 is CASSPPKGVLGNQPQHF. The CDR3 bases are TGTGCCAGCTCACCACCGAAGGGGGTTTTAGGGAATCAGCCCCAGCATTTT.

Comments on this clone: This same CDR3 is encoded by further DNA sequences in the sample. The chain recombines TRBV4-1 with TRBJ1-2; D gene unclear. The CDR3 consists of 13 residues. CDR1 is MGHRA and CDR2 is YSYEKL in the germline V gene. The V and J ends lost 1 base and 2 bases respectively, with 5 bases between them. CDR3 residues: CASSQARNYGYTF. The CDR3 bases are TGCGCCAGCAGCCAAGCAAGGAACTATGGCTACACCTTC.

Written as DNA, the CDR3 is TGTGCCACCAGCAGAGTGGGAACAGGGGTGGGAATTGCACCCCTCCACTTT. Its translation is CATSRVGTGVGIAPLHF. This chain connects TRBV15 to TRBJ1-6; 7 bases are shared with TRBD1. Germline CDR1 LNHNV, CDR2 YYDKDF (reference sequence). With 1 base clipped from V and 11 bases from J, the junction kept 14 bases outside the gene matches. This CDR3 spans 17 amino acids.

The chain recombines TRBV4-1 with TRBJ2-1; D perhaps matches TRBD2 (7 bases). Germline V gives CDR1 MGHRA, CDR2 YSYEKL. With 4 bases removed from V and 9 bases from J, the gap between germline ends came to 22 bases. The CDR3 totals 16 residues. CDR3 amino acids: CASSRRRRGGITEQFF. The CDR3 coding sequence is TGCGCCAGCAGCCGACGACGAAGGGGGGGAATCACTGAGCAGTTCTTC.

In its sample, this clone was seen a few times. CDR3 loop: CAISGDRGNQPQHF. CDR3 nucleotide sequence: TGTGCCATCAGTGGGGACAGGGGCAATCAGCCCCAGCATTTT. The chain employs TRBV10-3 and TRBJ1-5; TRBD1 aligns across 9 bases. The germline V gene encodes CDR1 ENHRY and CDR2 SYGVKD. J lost 2 bases, V lost 4 bases, and 0 bases had no gene match. The CDR3 is 14 residues long.

The genes are TRBV18 and TRBJ1-3; TRBD1 is a possible D gene (5 bases). CDR3 size: 15 residues. Per the germline V gene, CDR1 is KGHSH and CDR2 is LQKENI. V was pared by 2 bases and J by 0 bases, with 8 bases between. The CDR3 bases are TGTGCCAGCTCACCAAGGGACGCCTCTGGAAACACCATATATTTT. Protein: CASSPRDASGNTIYF.

The CDR3, as DNA: TGTGCCAGCAGCTTGGTGCAGGATTGGGGCTATGGCTACACCTTC. Amino acids: CASSLVQDWGYGYTF. The chain employs TRBV11-2 and TRBJ1-2; the D is unclear. The ends were cut back, 3 bases at V and 4 bases at J, with 15 bases in the middle. This CDR3 comprises 15 residues. CDR1 and CDR2 from the germline V gene are SGHAT and FQNNGV.

The chain links TRBV5-1 to TRBJ2-5; 8 nucleotides agree with TRBD2. The ends lost 4 bases at V and 1 base at J; junction bases unmatched: 3. The CDR3 totals 14 residues. Germline V CDR1 and CDR2: SGHRS, YFSETQ. The CDR3 coding sequence is TGCGCCAGCAGCCCCGGGACTAGCCAAGAGACCCAGTACTTC. It codes for CASSPGTSQETQYF.

The V call is TRBV5-6, the J call TRBJ2-1; no definite D call. Germline CDR1 and CDR2: SGHDT and YYEEEE. This CDR3 contains 12 residues. With 2 bases removed from V and 7 bases from J, the gap between germline ends came to 7 bases. CDR3 in amino acids: CASSFWGNEQFF. The DNA of the CDR3 is TGTGCCAGCAGCTTTTGGGGAAATGAGCAGTTCTTC. The full variable domain, with the rest looked up from reference TRBV5-6 and TRBJ2-1, is DAGVTQSPTHLIKTRGQQVTLRCSPKSGHDTVSWYQQALGQGPQFIFQYYEEEERQRGNFPDRFSGHQFPNYSSELNVNALLLGDSALYLCASSFWGNEQFFGPGTRLTVL.

The chain is built from TRBV19 and TRBJ1-2, with 7 bases fitting TRBD1. CDR1 is LNHDA and CDR2 is SQIVND in the germline V gene (reference sequence). V was pared by 10 bases and J by 8 bases, with 7 bases of the junction left unmatched. The CDR3 consists of 11 residues. This chain's CDR3 is CATYQGEGYTF. CDR3 nucleotides: TGTGCCACCTATCAGGGGGAGGGCTACACCTTC. The full variable domain, rest sourced from reference TRBV19 and TRBJ1-2, is DGGITQSPKYLFRKEGQNVTLSCEQNLNHDAMYWYRQDPGQGLRLIYYSQIVNDFQKGDIAEGYSVSREKKESFPLTVTSAQKNPTAFYLCATYQGEGYTFGSGTRLTVV.

The J gene is TRBJ1-2, the V gene TRBV9, with TRBD1 identical over 7 bases. The germline gives CDR1 SGDLS, CDR2 YYNGEE. CDR3 length: 13 amino acids. After removal of 4 bases from V and 6 bases from J, the junction contained 6 bases not matched to a gene. CDR3 in DNA: TGTGCCAGCAGCCCAGGGACAGCTCATGGCTACACCTTC. This encodes CASSPGTAHGYTF.

The chain couples TRBV6-1 to TRBJ2-6; the D is unclear. In germline, CDR1 is MNHNS, CDR2 SASEGT. V lost 0 bases, J lost 4 bases, and 16 bases lay in between. The CDR3 is 18 amino acids. In DNA form, the CDR3 reads TGTGCCAGCAGTGAAGCTGCTCCGGGTTTGATAGGGGCCAACGTCCTGACTTTC. Residues: CASSEAAPGLIGANVLTF.

In its sample, this clone was seen once. Other DNA sequences from this sample encode an identical CDR3 as well. The chain combines TRBV4-3 with TRBJ2-4; D possibly corresponds to TRBD1 (5 bases). V lost 3 bases, J lost 0 bases, and 12 bases lay in between. This CDR3 has 16 residues. Germline assignment: CDR1 LGHNA and CDR2 YSLEER. CDR3 sequence (DNA): TGCGCCAGCAGCCAGCGACAGCGAGTAGCCAAAAACATTCAGTACTTC. Translating it yields CASSQRQRVAKNIQYF.

The chain carries TRBV10-2 and TRBJ2-5; 9 bases line up with TRBD1. The J call may be faulty, since TRBJ2-7 better matches the DNA end. Looked up from germline, CDR1 is WSHSY and CDR2 is SAAADI. This CDR3 is built from 15 residues. The CDR3 spells CASSDSHRGPHEQYF. CDR3 DNA sequence: TGCGCCAGCAGTGACTCACACAGGGGGCCCCACGAGCAGTACTTC.

J is TRBJ1-2 and V is TRBV19; D unresolved. The CDR3 extends over 17 amino acids. Germline assignment: CDR1 LNHDA and CDR2 SQIVND (reference sequence). Between the trimmed V and J ends, which lost 2 bases and 4 bases, there was a span of 20 bases. The CDR3 DNA is TGTGCCAGTAGTATAACGATCCTGGGTGCTTCTGTCTATGGCTACACCTTC. The encoded protein is CASSITILGASVYGYTF.

V and J are TRBV27 and TRBJ1-5; 9 bases are a match to TRBD1. The CDR3 length is 15 residues. Germline-derived CDR1 and CDR2 are MNHEY and SMNVEV (reference sequence). V lost 3 bases to trimming and J lost 5 bases; unmatched junction nucleotides: 5. For the CDR3, the DNA is TGTGCCAGCAGTTTCGGGACAGGGCCAGATCAGCCCCAGCATTTT. As protein: CASSFGTGPDQPQHF.

This rearrangement joins TRBV27 to TRBJ1-5; the match to TRBD1 covers 9 bases. Germline V gene data show CDR1 as MNHEY and CDR2 as SMNVEV (reference sequence). V shed 0 bases, J shed 3 bases, and the junction held 6 bases outside the gene matches. CDR3 length equals 17 residues. The CDR3 bases are TGTGCCAGCAGTTTATCATCGGGACAGGGTTACAATCAGCCCCAGCATTTT. Translated: CASSLSSGQGYNQPQHF.

As DNA, the CDR3 is TGTGCCAGTAAAAGACCGGGACATTTAAATCAGCCCCAGCATTTT. This encodes CASKRPGHLNQPQHF. This rearrangement joins TRBV19 to TRBJ1-5; TRBD1 might be the D (6 bases). Germline lookup yields CDR1 LNHDA and CDR2 SQIVND (reference sequence). The CDR3 contains 15 residues. Trimming left V 7 bases short and J 4 bases short, with 17 bases between.

The chain combines TRBV6-1 with TRBJ1-5; D gene unclear. The germline gives CDR1 MNHNS, CDR2 SASEGT. Trimming removed 2 bases from V and 0 bases from J, with 11 bases in between. The CDR3 is 16 amino acids. This CDR3 reads CASSESVSYSNQPQHF. CDR3 sequence (DNA): TGTGCCAGCAGTGAATCCGTCAGTTATAGCAATCAGCCCCAGCATTTT.

As for this clone: One junction end disagrees with the germline gene, perhaps due to a read error. The V call is TRBV11-2, the J call TRBJ1-2; the D gene is possibly TRBD1 (5 bases). Germline V gives CDR1 SGHAT, CDR2 FQNNGV. The CDR3 contains 15 residues. CDR3 sequence: CASNLLAGWNYGYTF. The CDR3 DNA follows: TGTGCCAGCAACTTATTGGCAGGGTGGAACTATGGCTACACCTTC. The entire variable domain, with the rest obtained from reference TRBV11-2 and TRBJ1-2, is as follows: EAGVAQSPRYKIIEKRQSVAFWCNPISGHATLYWYQQILGQGPKLLIQFQNNGVVDDSQLPKDRFSAERLKGVDSTLKIQPAKLEDSAVYLCASNLLAGWNYGYTFGSGTRLTVV.

The CDR3: CASNNPQGAHYGYTF. The CDR3 DNA reads TGTGCCAGCAATAACCCACAGGGCGCCCACTATGGCTACACCTTC. V gene TRBV6-1 combines with J gene TRBJ1-2, with a possible D match to TRBD1 (6 bases). Looked up from germline, CDR1 is MNHNS and CDR2 is SASEGT. The CDR3 has 15 amino acids. V was pared by 7 bases and J by 3 bases, with 18 bases between.

The chain employs TRBV12-5 and TRBJ1-1; D uncertain. Germline-derived CDR1 and CDR2 are LGHNT and FRNRAP. V lost 2 bases, J lost 1 base, and 5 bases lay in between. CDR3 size: 13 residues. The DNA of the CDR3 is TGTGCTAGTGGTTTGAACGAGAACACTGAAGCTTTCTTT. It specifies CASGLNENTEAFF.

The chain employs TRBV7-9 and TRBJ2-2, with D unclear. Per germline, CDR1 SEHNR and CDR2 FQNEAQ (reference sequence). This CDR3 has 11 residues. Trimming took off 3 bases at V and 7 bases at J, with 3 bases between the two ends. The DNA for the CDR3 is TGTGCCAGCAGCTTGCTCGGGGAGCTGTTTTTT. Residues: CASSLLGELFF.

V usage is TRBV18 and J usage is TRBJ1-1, with 9 bases that match TRBD1. Germline V lookup: CDR1 KGHSH, CDR2 LQKENI. The V segment lost 1 base and the J segment 6 bases; nucleotides outside the gene matches: 9. The length of the CDR3 is 16 residues. The CDR3 spells CASSPLDRGWGSEAFF. In DNA form, the CDR3 reads TGTGCCAGCTCACCACTGGACAGGGGTTGGGGATCTGAAGCTTTCTTT.

In this sample, this clone turned up a few times. The chain joins TRBV6-5 to TRBJ1-5; 9 bases agree with TRBD1. Germline assignment: CDR1 MNHEY and CDR2 SVGAGI. The CDR3 is 14 amino acids. Germline trimming cut 6 bases from V and 4 bases from J; bases unmatched to any gene: 4. CDR3 region: CASSRTGANQPQHF. The CDR3 nucleotides read TGTGCCAGCAGCAGGACAGGGGCAAATCAGCCCCAGCATTTT.

The V gene is TRBV7-9, the J gene TRBJ2-3; D could derive from TRBD1 or TRBD2 (5 bases each). The length of the CDR3 is 14 residues. Germline CDR1 reads SEHNR; CDR2 reads FQNEAQ (reference sequence). The germline V and J ends were trimmed by 4 bases and 5 bases, with 13 bases remaining between them. CDR3 sequence reads: CASSSPRGVDTQYF. CDR3 nucleotides: TGTGCCAGCAGCTCCCCCCGAGGGGTAGATACGCAGTATTTT.

V usage is TRBV19 and J usage is TRBJ1-3; D is unclear. The V gene's germline CDR1 is LNHDA and CDR2 SQIVND (reference sequence). The CDR3 covers 15 residues. V dropped 2 bases and J dropped 0 bases, with 8 bases sitting between them. DNA for the CDR3: TGTGCCAGTAGTATACCCCGGAGCTCTGGAAACACCATATATTTT. It encodes CASSIPRSSGNTIYF.